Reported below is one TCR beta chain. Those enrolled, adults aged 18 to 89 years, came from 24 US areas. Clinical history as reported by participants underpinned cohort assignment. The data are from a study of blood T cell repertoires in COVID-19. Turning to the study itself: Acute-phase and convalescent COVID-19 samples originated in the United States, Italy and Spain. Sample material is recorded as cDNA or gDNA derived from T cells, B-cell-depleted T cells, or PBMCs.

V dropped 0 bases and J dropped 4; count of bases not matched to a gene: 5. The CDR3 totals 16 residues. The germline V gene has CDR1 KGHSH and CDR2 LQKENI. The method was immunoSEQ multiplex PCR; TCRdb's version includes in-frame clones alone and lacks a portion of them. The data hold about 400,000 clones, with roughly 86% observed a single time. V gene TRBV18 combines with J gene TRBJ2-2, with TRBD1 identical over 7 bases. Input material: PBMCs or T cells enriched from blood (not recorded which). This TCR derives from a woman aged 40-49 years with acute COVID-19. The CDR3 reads CASSPPARGPTGELFF. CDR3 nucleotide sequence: TGTGCCAGCTCACCACCGGCAAGGGGGCCCACCGGGGAGCTGTTTTTT.